These T cell receptor beta chains were read from a single sample in a study of yellow fever vaccine responses in identical twins. TCRdb itself ran the RT-PCR reads through MiXCR, one entry per CDR3 protein. Of around 3,500 distinct CDR3 sequences listed, around 90% are singletons. Sequenced material: T cells from blood (PBMCs), unsorted or a sorted subset (not recorded which), taken before or after yellow fever vaccination (not recorded which). The receptors here all came from a woman aged 18-35 years who received the yellow fever vaccine. CDR3s include the opening cysteine and the closing phenylalanine or tryptophan. A D gene is named only where the DNA matches it firmly.

v_gene	j_gene	d_gene	CDR3nt	CDR3aa
TRBV4-1	TRBJ1-3	TRBD1	TGCGCCAGCAGCCTCGACAGGGTTGAGATGATAAACACCATATATTTT	CASSLDRVEMINTIYF
TRBV4-2	TRBJ2-5	-	TGTGCCAGCAGCCAAGAGGGGGAGACCCAGTACTTC	CASSQEGETQYF
TRBV10-3	TRBJ2-7	TRBD1	TGTGCCATCAGTGAGACAGGGGGCGGCGAGCAGTACTTC	CAISETGGGEQYF
TRBV27	TRBJ1-4	-	TGTGCCAGCAGTGGGCCAACTAATGAAAAACTGTTTTTT	CASSGPTNEKLFF
TRBV20-1	TRBJ2-7	-	TGCAGTGCTAGCGTAGGGGAGCACTACGAGCAGTACTTC	CSASVGEHYEQYF
TRBV9	TRBJ2-2	TRBD2	TGTGCCAGCAGCGATCGACTAGCGGGGGCCCATGAGCTGTTTTTT	CASSDRLAGAHELFF
TRBV2	TRBJ1-1	-	TGTGCCAGCAGTGAGGTCCTGGGCACTGAAGCTTTCTTT	CASSEVLGTEAFF
TRBV7-9	TRBJ2-1	-	TGTGCCAGCAGCTTAATTCGTGGCTCACCATTGTACAATGAGCAGTTCTTC	CASSLIRGSPLYNEQFF
TRBV6-5	TRBJ2-7	-	TGTGCCAGCAGTTATGACTACGAGCAGTACTTC	CASSYDYEQYF
TRBV5-6	TRBJ2-3	-	TGTGCCAGCAGCTTCGAGGTGTTGGGGCCCGTGGATACGCAGTATTTT	CASSFEVLGPVDTQYF
TRBV14	TRBJ2-1	-	TGTGCCAGCAGCCAGAGCAACAATGAGCAGTTCTTC	CASSQSNNEQFF
TRBV13	TRBJ2-6	-	TGTGCCAGCAGCCACAGGGCAGGTGGGGCCAACGTCCTGACTTTC	CASSHRAGGANVLTF
TRBV7-6	TRBJ2-7	-	TGTGCCAGCAGCTCCCCGCCCTACGAGCAGTACTTC	CASSSPPYEQYF